This TCR beta chain was sequenced during a study of human T cells and chemical hapten exposure. Study results and caveats: Clustering by CDR3 similarity yielded significantly more large clusters from expanded TCRs than controls. Sensitization with DPC brought no change to TCRs above 1 in 1000 in frequency.

Original handling: Samples ranged from 23,224 to 690,600 TCRs, with a median of approximately 90,000. From the RACE reads, TCRdb called clonotypes with MiXCR, one entry per CDR3 protein. TCRdb, rather than the study authors, made the V and J calls. The data show around 57,000 distinct CDR3 sequences, with about 10% seen just once and around 3.9% held by the top ten. Specified time point: pre-sensitization, week 0. Treatment reported: therapeutic diphenylcyclopropenone sensitization with weekly scalp DPC. Comments on this clonotype: Its matching antigen is unknown. This may stem from a read error, because a much larger clone lies one nucleotide away.

CDR1 is SGHTA, CDR2 FQGNSA, per germline. This CDR3 comprises 14 residues. This chain uses TRBV7-2 with TRBJ2-2; unclear D gene. The clonotype comes from a middle-aged woman with alopecia areata. Some clones in this sample may be carry-over from other donors' samples. The sequencing used whole blood, collected in connection with sensitization to the hapten diphenylcyclopropenone (DPC). CDR3 in amino acids: CAGSFGANTGELFF. CDR3 nucleotides: TGTGCCGGCAGCTTTGGAGCGAACACCGGGGAGCTGTTTTTT.